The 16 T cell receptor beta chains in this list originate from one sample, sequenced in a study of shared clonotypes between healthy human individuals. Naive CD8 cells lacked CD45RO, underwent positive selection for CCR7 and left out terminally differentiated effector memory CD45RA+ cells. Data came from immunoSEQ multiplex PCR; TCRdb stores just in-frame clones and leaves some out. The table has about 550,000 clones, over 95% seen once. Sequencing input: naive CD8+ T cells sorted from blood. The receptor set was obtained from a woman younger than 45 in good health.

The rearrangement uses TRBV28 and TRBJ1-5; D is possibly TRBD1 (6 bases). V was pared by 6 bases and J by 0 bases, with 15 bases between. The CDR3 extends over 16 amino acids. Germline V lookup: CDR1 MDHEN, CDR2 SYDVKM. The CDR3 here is CASSPGTRYSNQPQHF. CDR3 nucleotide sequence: TGTGCCAGCAGCCCAGGGACACGATATAGCAATCAGCCCCAGCATTTT.

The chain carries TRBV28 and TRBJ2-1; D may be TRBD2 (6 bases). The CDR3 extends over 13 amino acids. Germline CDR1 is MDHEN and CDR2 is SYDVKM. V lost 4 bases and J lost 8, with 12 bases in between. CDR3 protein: CASSYALADEQFF. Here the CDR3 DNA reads TGTGCCAGCAGTTACGCACTAGCAGATGAGCAGTTCTTC.

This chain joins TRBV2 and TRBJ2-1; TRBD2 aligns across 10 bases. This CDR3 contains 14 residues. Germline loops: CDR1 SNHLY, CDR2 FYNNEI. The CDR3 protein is CAGITSGTYNEQFF. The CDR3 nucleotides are TGTGCGGGGATTACTAGCGGGACCTACAATGAGCAGTTCTTC.

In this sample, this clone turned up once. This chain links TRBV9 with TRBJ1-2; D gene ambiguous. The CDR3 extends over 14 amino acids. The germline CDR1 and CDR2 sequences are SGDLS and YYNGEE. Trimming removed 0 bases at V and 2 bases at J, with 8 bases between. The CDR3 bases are TGTGCCAGCAGCGTAGGGGGTTCGAACTATGGCTACACCTTC. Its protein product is CASSVGGSNYGYTF.

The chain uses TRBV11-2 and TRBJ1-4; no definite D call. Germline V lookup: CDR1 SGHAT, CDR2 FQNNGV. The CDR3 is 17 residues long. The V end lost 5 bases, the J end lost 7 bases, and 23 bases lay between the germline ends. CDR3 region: CASSPVGSGRAFEKLFF. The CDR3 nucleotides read TGTGCCAGCAGCCCCGTGGGTTCGGGTAGGGCGTTTGAAAAACTGTTTTTT.

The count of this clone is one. The CDR3 here is CASSLVVPYNEQFF. The DNA of the CDR3 is TGTGCCAGCAGCTTAGTCGTGCCCTACAATGAGCAGTTCTTC. The chain recombines TRBV7-2 with TRBJ2-1; no clear D gene. V was pared by 1 base and J by 2 bases, with 6 bases between. Germline V lookup: CDR1 SGHTA, CDR2 FQGNSA. This CDR3 comprises 14 residues.

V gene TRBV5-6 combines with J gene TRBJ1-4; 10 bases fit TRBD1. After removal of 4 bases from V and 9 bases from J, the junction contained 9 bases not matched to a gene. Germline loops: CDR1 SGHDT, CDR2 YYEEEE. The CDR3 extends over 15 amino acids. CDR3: CASSATDRGKKKLFF. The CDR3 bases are TGTGCCAGCAGCGCAACGGACAGGGGGAAGAAAAAACTGTTTTTT.

The CDR3, as DNA: TGTGCCAGCAGCTTAGTGCGAGGGGAAAGCTATGGCTACACCTTC. Protein product: CASSLVRGESYGYTF. The V gene is TRBV7-9, the J gene TRBJ1-2; D perhaps matches TRBD1 (5 bases). Germline CDR1 is SEHNR and CDR2 is FQNEAQ (reference sequence). The CDR3 has 15 amino acids. V lost 1 base to trimming and J lost 4 bases, with 13 bases between them.

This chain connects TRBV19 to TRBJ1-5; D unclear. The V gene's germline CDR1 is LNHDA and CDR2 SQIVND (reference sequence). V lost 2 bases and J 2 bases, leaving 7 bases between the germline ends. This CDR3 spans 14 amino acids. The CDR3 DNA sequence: TGTGCCAGTAGTATAAGCGATGGCAATCAGCCCCAGCATTTT. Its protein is CASSISDGNQPQHF. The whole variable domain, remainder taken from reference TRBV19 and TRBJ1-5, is DGGITQSPKYLFRKEGQNVTLSCEQNLNHDAMYWYRQDPGQGLRLIYYSQIVNDFQKGDIAEGYSVSREKKESFPLTVTSAQKNPTAFYLCASSISDGNQPQHFGDGTRLSIL.

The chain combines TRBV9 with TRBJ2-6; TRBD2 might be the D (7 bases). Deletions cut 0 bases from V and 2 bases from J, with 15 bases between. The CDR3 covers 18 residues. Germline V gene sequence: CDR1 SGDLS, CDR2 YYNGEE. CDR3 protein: CASSVVRGARAGANVLTF. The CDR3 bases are TGTGCCAGCAGCGTAGTCCGGGGGGCGCGTGCTGGGGCCAACGTCCTGACTTTC.

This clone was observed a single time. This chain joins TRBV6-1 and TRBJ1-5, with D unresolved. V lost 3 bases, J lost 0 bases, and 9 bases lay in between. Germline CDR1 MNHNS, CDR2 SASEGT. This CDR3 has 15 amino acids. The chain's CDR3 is CASSDGLYSNQPQHF. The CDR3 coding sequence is TGTGCCAGCAGTGACGGGCTCTATAGCAATCAGCCCCAGCATTTT.

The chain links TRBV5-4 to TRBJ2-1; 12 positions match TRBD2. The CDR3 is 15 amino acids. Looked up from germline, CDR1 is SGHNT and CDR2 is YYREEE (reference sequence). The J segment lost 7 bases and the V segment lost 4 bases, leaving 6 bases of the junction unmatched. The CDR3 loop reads CASSGGLAGMNEQFF. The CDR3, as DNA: TGTGCCAGCAGCGGAGGACTAGCGGGAATGAATGAGCAGTTCTTC. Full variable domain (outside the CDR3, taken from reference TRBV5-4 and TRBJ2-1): ETGVTQSPTHLIKTRGQQVTLRCSSQSGHNTVSWYQQALGQGPQFIFQYYREEENGRGNFPPRFSGLQFPNYSSELNVNALELDDSALYLCASSGGLAGMNEQFFGPGTRLTVL.

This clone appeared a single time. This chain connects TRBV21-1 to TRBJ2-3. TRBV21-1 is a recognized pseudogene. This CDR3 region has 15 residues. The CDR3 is CTSYTALSFTDTQYF. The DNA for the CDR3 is TGTACCTCCTACACGGCCCTAAGTTTCACAGATACGCAGTATTTT.

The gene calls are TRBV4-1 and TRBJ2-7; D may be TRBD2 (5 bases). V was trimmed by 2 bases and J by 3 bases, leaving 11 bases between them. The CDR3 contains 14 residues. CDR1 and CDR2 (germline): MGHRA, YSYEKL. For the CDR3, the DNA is TGCGCCAGCAGCCAATTACTAGTGAACTACGAGCAGTACTTC. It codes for CASSQLLVNYEQYF.

The CDR3 sequence is CASSKARTGKLGLNEQFF. CDR3 in DNA: TGTGCCAGCAGCAAAGCACGGACCGGGAAGTTGGGATTGAATGAGCAGTTCTTC. The chain is built from TRBV21-1 and TRBJ2-1; the DNA was not used to check the table's D call, TRBD2. TRBV21-1 is flagged as a pseudogene. The CDR3 is 18 amino acids.

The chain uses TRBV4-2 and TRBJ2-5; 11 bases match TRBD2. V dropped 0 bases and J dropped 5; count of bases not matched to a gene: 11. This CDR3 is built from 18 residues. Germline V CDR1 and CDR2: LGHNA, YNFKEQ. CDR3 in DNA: TGTGCCAGCAGCCAAGACCCGACTAGCGGGGAGACTGGGGAGACCCAGTACTTC. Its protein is CASSQDPTSGETGETQYF.